The sample holds many counts of the clone carrying this T cell receptor beta chain. MiXCR, applied by TCRdb to the 5' RACE reads, yields one record per CDR3 protein. The top ten hold roughly 2.3% of the sample, which has approximately 12,000 distinct CDR3 sequences, approximately 15% seen once. As to time point: sample taken at primary tumor resection. Frozen PBMC, nontumor lung or tumor provided whole RNA, which was sequenced unsorted. The data stem from a study of spatial heterogeneity in lung cancer. The CDR3 sequence is 13 residues long. V lost 4 bases and J lost 0, with 7 bases in between. CDR1 SEHNR and CDR2 FQNEAQ come from the germline V gene (reference sequence).

The sequence came from a female donor with early-stage non-small cell lung cancer. Sequenced material: PBMCs, taken at surgery. The V gene is TRBV7-9, the J gene TRBJ2-7; D unclear. The CDR3 region has the DNA TGTGCCAGCAGCTCCGTGAGCTCCTACGAGCAGTACTTC. Its translation is CASSSVSSYEQYF.